This T cell receptor beta chain was sequenced for a study of shared clonotypes between healthy human individuals. The CDR3 runs 15 residues. V lost 6 bases and J lost 5; bases outside the gene matches: 11. In germline, CDR1 is MNHEY, CDR2 SMNVEV (reference sequence). Profiling relied on immunoSEQ multiplex PCR, and the TCRdb table lists in-frame clones only, not all of them. The table records about 2.2 million clones, 80% to 95% of them present only once. As defined, naive CD8 cells were CD45RO-negative and positively selected for CCR7, with terminally differentiated effector memory CD45RA+ cells excluded.

The sequence came from a young man in good health. Some clones in this sample may be carry-over from other donors' samples. V usage is TRBV27 and J usage is TRBJ1-1; TRBD1 agrees at 8 bases. Sequencing was carried out using naive CD8+ T cells from PBMCs. In DNA form, the CDR3 reads TGTGCCAGCAGCCTGGACGGACAGGGCCGGACTGAAGCTTTCTTT. Translating it yields CASSLDGQGRTEAFF.